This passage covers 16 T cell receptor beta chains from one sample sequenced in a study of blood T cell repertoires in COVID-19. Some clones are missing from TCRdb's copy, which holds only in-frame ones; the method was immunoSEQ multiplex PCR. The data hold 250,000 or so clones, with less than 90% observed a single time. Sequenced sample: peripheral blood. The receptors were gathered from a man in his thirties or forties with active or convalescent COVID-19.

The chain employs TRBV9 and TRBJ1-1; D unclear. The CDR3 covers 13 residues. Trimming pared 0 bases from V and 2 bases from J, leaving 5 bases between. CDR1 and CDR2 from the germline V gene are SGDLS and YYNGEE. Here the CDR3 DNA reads TGTGCCAGCAGCGTAGTTTCTAACACTGAAGCTTTCTTT. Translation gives CASSVVSNTEAFF.

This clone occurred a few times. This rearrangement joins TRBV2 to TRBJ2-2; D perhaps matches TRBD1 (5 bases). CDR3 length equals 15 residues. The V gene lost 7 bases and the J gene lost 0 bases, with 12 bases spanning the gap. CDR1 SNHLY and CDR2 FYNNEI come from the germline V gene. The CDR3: CASTVGRPNTGELFF. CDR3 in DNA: TGTGCCAGCACCGTGGGGCGGCCGAACACCGGGGAGCTGTTTTTT.

The CDR3 DNA is TGTGCTAGTGGTTTGGTACTCGGGGACAGGACCGACTACAATGAGCAGTTCTTC. Amino acid sequence: CASGLVLGDRTDYNEQFF. This chain uses TRBV12-5 with TRBJ2-1, with 8 nucleotides matching TRBD1. Germline V gives CDR1 LGHNT, CDR2 FRNRAP. The ends lost 0 bases at V and 3 bases at J; junction bases unmatched: 10. The length of the CDR3 is 18 residues. Variable domain in full (rest from reference TRBV12-5 and TRBJ2-1): DARVTQTPRHKVTEMGQEVTMRCQPILGHNTVFWYRQTMMQGLELLAYFRNRAPLDDSGMPKDRFSAEMPDATLATLKIQPSEPRDSAVYFCASGLVLGDRTDYNEQFFGPGTRLTVL.

CDR3 DNA sequence: TGTGCCAGCAGTGAACGGAGCCCCGAATATAATTCACCCCTCCACTTT. Protein: CASSERSPEYNSPLHF. The V gene is TRBV2, the J gene TRBJ1-6, with no clear D. This CDR3 is 16 amino acids long. The germline CDR1 and CDR2 sequences are SNHLY and FYNNEI. Deletions cut 2 bases from V and 4 bases from J, with 12 bases between.

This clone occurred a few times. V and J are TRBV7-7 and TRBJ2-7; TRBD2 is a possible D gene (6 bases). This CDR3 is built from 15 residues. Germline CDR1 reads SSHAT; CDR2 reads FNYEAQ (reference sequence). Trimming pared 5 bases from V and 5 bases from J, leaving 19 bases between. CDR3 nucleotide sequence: TGTGCCAGCAGCCCGGGGCCGACTAGTTCTAACGAGCAGTACTTC. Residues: CASSPGPTSSNEQYF.

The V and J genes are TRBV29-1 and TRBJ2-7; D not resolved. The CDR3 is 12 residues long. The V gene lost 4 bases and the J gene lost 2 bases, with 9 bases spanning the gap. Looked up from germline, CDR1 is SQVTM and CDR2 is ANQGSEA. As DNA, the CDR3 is TGCAGCGTTGGACATACCGCCTACGAGCAGTACTTC. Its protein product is CSVGHTAYEQYF.

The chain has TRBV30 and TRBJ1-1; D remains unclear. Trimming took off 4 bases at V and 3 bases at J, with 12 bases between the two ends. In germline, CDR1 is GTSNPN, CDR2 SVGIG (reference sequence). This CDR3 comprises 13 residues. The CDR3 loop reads CAWMLSTYTEAFF. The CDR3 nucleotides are TGTGCCTGGATGTTATCTACGTACACTGAAGCTTTCTTT.

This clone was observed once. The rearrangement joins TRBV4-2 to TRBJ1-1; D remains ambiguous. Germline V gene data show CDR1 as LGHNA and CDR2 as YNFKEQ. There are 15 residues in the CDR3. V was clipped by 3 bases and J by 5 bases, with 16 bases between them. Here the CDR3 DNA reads TGTGCCAGCAGCCATGAGGATGGTTTAAGGACTGAAGCTTTCTTT. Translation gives CASSHEDGLRTEAFF.

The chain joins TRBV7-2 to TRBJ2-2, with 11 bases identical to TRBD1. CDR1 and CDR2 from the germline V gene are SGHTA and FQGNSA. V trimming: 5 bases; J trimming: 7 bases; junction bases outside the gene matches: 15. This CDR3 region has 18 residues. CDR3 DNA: TGTGCCAGCAGCCCCCCGTCTACGGACAGGGGGCCTGGCGGGGAGCTGTTTTTT. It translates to CASSPPSTDRGPGGELFF.

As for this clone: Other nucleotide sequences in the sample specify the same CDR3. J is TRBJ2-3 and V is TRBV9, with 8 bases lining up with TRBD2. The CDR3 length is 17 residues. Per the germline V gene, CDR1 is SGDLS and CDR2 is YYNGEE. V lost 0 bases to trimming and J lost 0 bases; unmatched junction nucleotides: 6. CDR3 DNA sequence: TGTGCCAGCAGCGTAGAGTCGGCGGGGGGAAGCACAGATACGCAGTATTTT. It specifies CASSVESAGGSTDTQYF.

CDR3 nucleotides: TGTGCCATCAGTGAACACTCAGGACAGACCTCCTACGAGCAGTACTTC. As protein: CAISEHSGQTSYEQYF. The V call is TRBV10-3, the J call TRBJ2-7; TRBD1 might be the D (6 bases). The CDR3 totals 16 residues. Germline CDR1 ENHRY, CDR2 SYGVKD. The germline V and J ends were trimmed by 3 bases and 0 bases, with 15 bases remaining between them.

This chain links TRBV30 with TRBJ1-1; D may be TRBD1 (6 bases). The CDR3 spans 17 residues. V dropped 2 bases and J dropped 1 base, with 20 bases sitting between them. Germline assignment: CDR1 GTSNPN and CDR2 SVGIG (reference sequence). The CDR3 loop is CAWSFRGQRNENTEAFF. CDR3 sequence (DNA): TGTGCCTGGAGTTTCAGGGGACAACGAAACGAGAACACTGAAGCTTTCTTT. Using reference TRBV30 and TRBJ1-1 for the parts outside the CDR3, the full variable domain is SQTIHQWPATLVQPVGSPLSLECTVEGTSNPNLYWYRQAAGRGLQLLFYSVGIGQISSEVPQNLSASRPQDRQFILSSKKLLLSDSGFYLCAWSFRGQRNENTEAFFGQGTRLTVV.

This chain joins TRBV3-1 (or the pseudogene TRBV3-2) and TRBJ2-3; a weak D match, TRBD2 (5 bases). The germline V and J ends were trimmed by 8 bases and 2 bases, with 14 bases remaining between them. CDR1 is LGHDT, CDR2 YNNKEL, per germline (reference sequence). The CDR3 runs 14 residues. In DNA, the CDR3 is TGTGCCAGCCGGGTTGGAGGATTCACAGATACGCAGTATTTT. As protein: CASRVGGFTDTQYF.

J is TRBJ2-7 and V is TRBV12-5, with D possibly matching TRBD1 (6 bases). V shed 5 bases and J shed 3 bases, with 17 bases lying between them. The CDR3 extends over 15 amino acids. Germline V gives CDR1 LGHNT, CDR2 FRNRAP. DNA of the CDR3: TGTGCTAGTGGTGCCGGGACAATAGCAAACTACGAGCAGTACTTC. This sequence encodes CASGAGTIANYEQYF.

CDR3 coding DNA: TGTGCCAGCTCGCCCGGCGGGGGTGGATTCGGAAACTATGGCTACACCTTC. Protein: CASSPGGGGFGNYGYTF. The chain is built from TRBV18 and TRBJ1-2; a weak D match, TRBD1 (5 bases). The CDR3 length is 17 residues. From germline, CDR1 is KGHSH and CDR2 LQKENI. Trimming removed 6 bases from V and 2 bases from J, with 22 bases in between.

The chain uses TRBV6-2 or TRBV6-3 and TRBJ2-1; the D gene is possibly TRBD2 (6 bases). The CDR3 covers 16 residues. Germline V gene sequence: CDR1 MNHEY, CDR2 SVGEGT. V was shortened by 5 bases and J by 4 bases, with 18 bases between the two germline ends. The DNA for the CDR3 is TGTGCCAGCAGTGAGCCCGGGGGTTCGGGTTACAATGAGCAGTTCTTC. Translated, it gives CASSEPGGSGYNEQFF.